Below are 2 T cell receptor beta chains sequenced from a single sample in a study of blood T cell repertoires in COVID-19. Sequenced by immunoSEQ multiplex PCR; TCRdb stores in-frame clones only, minus some. This sample has hundreds of thousands of clones, with 90% found just once. Sequenced input: PBMCs or T cells enriched from blood (not recorded which). All receptors derive from a woman between 18 and 29 years old with acute COVID-19.

The rearrangement uses TRBV7-9 and TRBJ1-5; TRBD1 agrees at 9 bases. CDR1 is SEHNR, CDR2 FQNEAQ, per germline (reference sequence). V was clipped by 1 base and J by 1 base; unmatched bases: 8. The CDR3 spans 18 residues. The CDR3 DNA reads as TGTGCCAGCAGCTTAGACCCGGGACAGGGCGGAAGCAATCAGCCCCAGCATTTT. Translating it yields CASSLDPGQGGSNQPQHF. Filled out from reference TRBV7-9 and TRBJ1-5, the complete variable domain reads DTGVSQNPRHKITKRGQNVTFRCDPISEHNRLYWYRQTLGQGPEFLTYFQNEAQLEKSRLLSDRFSAERPKGSFSTLEIQRTEQGDSAMYLCASSLDPGQGGSNQPQHFGDGTRLSIL.

This chain uses TRBV28 with TRBJ2-2, with D maybe TRBD2 (6 bases). Per germline, CDR1 MDHEN and CDR2 SYDVKM. The CDR3 loop spans 15 amino acids. Trimming shortened V by 2 bases and J by 5 bases, and 12 bases separated the two germline ends. CDR3 residues: CASSLRAAGTGELFF. In DNA form, the CDR3 reads TGTGCCAGCAGTTTAAGGGCGGCGGGGACCGGGGAGCTGTTTTTT.